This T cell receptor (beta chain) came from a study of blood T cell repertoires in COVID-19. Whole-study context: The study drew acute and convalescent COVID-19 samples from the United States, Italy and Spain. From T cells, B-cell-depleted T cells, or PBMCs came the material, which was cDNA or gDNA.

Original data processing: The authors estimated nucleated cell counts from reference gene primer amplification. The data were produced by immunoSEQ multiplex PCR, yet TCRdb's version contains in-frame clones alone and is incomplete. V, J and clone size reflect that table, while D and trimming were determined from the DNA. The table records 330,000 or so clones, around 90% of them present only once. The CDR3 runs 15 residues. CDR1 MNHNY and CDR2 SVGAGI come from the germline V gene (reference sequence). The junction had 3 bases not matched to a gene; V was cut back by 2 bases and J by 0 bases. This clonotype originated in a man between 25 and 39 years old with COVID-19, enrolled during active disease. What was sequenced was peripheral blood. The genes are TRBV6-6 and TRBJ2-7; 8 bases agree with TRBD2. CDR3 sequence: CASSYSGTSSYEQYF. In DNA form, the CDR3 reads TGTGCCAGCAGTTACAGCGGGACTAGCTCCTACGAGCAGTACTTC.